Below are 8 T cell receptor beta chains sequenced from a single sample in a study of early T cells in non-severe SARS-CoV-2 infection. TCRdb redid the calling of the 5' RACE reads with MiXCR, one entry per CDR3 protein. The sample lists approximately 81,000 distinct CDR3 sequences, over 11% occurring once. The sample taken for sequencing was whole blood. These receptors were collected from an adult who was a healthcare worker with PCR-confirmed SARS-CoV-2 infection or an uninfected control (not recorded which).

The chain uses TRBV29-1 and TRBJ1-6; D is unresolved. The CDR3 is 15 residues long. Germline CDR1 reads SQVTM; CDR2 reads ANQGSEA. V was shortened by 7 bases and J by 0 bases, with 13 bases between the two germline ends. Here the CDR3 DNA reads TGCAGCGCGGAGGCCGCAAGCTCCTATAATTCACCCCTCCACTTT. Translation: CSAEAASSYNSPLHF.

At least ten counts were recorded for this clonotype. The chain recombines TRBV3-1 with TRBJ2-5, with 8 bases fitting TRBD2. V lost 0 bases and J lost 5; bases outside the gene matches: 8. Per germline, CDR1 LGHDT and CDR2 YNNKEL (reference sequence). The CDR3 is 16 amino acids. The CDR3 nucleotides read TGTGCCAGCAGCCAAGATTCGGCGGCGGGGGGTGAGACCCAGTACTTC. This sequence encodes CASSQDSAAGGETQYF.

This clonotype was recorded many times. The J gene is TRBJ1-6, the V gene TRBV7-9, with 7 bases matching TRBD1. Trimming cost V 8 bases and J 11 bases; bases outside gene matches: 21. The CDR3 totals 17 residues. The germline V gene has CDR1 SEHNR and CDR2 FQNEAQ (reference sequence). CDR3 amino acids: CASALHGTGRGVPPLHF. CDR3 sequence (DNA): TGTGCCAGCGCGCTACATGGGACGGGCAGGGGGGTGCCACCCCTCCACTTT. Full variable domain (remainder filled in from reference TRBV7-9 and TRBJ1-6): DTGVSQNPRHKITKRGQNVTFRCDPISEHNRLYWYRQTLGQGPEFLTYFQNEAQLEKSRLLSDRFSAERPKGSFSTLEIQRTEQGDSAMYLCASALHGTGRGVPPLHFGNGTRLTVT.

V and J are TRBV20-1 and TRBJ2-3; D is possibly TRBD2 (5 bases). Per germline, CDR1 DFQATT and CDR2 SNEGSKA (reference sequence). The CDR3 spans 15 residues. V dropped 6 bases and J dropped 6 bases, with 22 bases sitting between them. This CDR3 is CSAKDPRGPGDTQYF. CDR3 DNA sequence: TGCAGTGCAAAAGACCCCCGAGGCCCGGGGGATACGCAGTATTTT.

This clonotype was seen at least ten times. The chain carries TRBV5-4 and TRBJ1-5; D call uncertain. The CDR3 totals 14 residues. The ends were cut back, 0 bases at V and 6 bases at J, with 10 bases in the middle. Germline V gene sequence: CDR1 SGHNT, CDR2 YYREEE (reference sequence). The CDR3 protein is CASSLAGTGQPQHF. DNA for the CDR3: TGTGCCAGCAGCTTGGCCGGAACGGGTCAGCCCCAGCATTTT.

The chain recombines TRBV18 with TRBJ2-5; the D is unclear. This CDR3 is 13 amino acids long. CDR1 KGHSH and CDR2 LQKENI come from the germline V gene. Trimming shortened V by 3 bases and J by 0 bases, and 5 bases separated the two germline ends. CDR3 sequence: CASSPRYQETQYF. CDR3 nucleotide sequence: TGTGCCAGCTCACCTAGATACCAAGAGACCCAGTACTTC.

Sample share makes this clonotype medium-sized (0.01 to 0.1%). The chain carries TRBV28 and TRBJ2-7; TRBD2 matches 7 bases. V was pared by 3 bases and J by 0 bases, with 8 bases of the junction left unmatched. CDR3 length: 16 residues. Germline CDR1 reads MDHEN; CDR2 reads SYDVKM. The CDR3 DNA follows: TGTGCCAGCAGTTTCCACCTAGCGGCCCTCTCCTACGAGCAGTACTTC. This translates into CASSFHLAALSYEQYF. Complete variable domain (other parts from reference TRBV28 and TRBJ2-7): DVKVTQSSRYLVKRTGEKVFLECVQDMDHENMFWYRQDPGLGLRLIYFSYDVKMKEKGDIPEGYSVSREKKERFSLILESASTNQTSMYLCASSFHLAALSYEQYFGPGTRLTVT.

This clonotype occurred a few times. The rearrangement joins TRBV3-1 to TRBJ2-3; TRBD1 matches 9 bases. The CDR3 is made up of 15 amino acids. V gave up 0 bases and J gave up 6 bases; unmatched junction bases: 4. Germline V gene data show CDR1 as LGHDT and CDR2 as YNNKEL (reference sequence). The CDR3 sequence is CASSQEQGAWDTQYF. DNA for the CDR3: TGTGCCAGCAGCCAAGAACAGGGGGCCTGGGATACGCAGTATTTT.